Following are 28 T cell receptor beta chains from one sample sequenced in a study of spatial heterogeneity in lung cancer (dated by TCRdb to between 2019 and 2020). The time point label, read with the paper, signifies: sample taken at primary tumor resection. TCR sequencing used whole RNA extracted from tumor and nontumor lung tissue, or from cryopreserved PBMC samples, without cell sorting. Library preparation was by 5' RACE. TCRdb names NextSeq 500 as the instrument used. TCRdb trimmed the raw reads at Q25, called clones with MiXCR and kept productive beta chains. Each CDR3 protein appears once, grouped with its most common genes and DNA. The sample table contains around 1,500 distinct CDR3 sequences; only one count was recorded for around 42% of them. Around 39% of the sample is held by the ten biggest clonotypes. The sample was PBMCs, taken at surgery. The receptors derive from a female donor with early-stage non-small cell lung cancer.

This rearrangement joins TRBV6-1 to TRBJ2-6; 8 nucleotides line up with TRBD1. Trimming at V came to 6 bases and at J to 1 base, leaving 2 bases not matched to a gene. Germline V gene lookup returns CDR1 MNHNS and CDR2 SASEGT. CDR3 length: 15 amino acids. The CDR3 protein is CASRDRASGANVLTF. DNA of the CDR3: TGTGCCAGCAGGGACAGGGCATCTGGGGCCAACGTCCTGACTTTC.

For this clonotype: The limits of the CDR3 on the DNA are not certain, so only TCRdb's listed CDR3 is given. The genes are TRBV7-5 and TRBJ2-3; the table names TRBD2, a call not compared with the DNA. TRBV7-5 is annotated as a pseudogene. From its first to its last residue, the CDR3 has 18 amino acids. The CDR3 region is CISVSEASASGNTDTQYF.

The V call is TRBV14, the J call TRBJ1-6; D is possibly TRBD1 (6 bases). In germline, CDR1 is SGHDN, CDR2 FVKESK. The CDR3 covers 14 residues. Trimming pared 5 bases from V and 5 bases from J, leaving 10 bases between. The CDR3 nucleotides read TGTGCCAGCAGCACAGGGATGAATAATTCACCCCTCCACTTT. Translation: CASSTGMNNSPLHF.

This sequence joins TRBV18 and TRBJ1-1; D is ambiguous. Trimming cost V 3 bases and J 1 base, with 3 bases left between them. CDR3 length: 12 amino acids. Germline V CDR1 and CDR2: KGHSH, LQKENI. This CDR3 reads CASSPTNTEAFF. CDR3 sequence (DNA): TGTGCCAGCTCACCGACGAACACTGAAGCTTTCTTT.

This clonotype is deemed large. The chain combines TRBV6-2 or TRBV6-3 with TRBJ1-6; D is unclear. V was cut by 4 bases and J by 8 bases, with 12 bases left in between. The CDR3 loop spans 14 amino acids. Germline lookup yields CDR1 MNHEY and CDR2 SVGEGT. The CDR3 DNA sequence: TGTGCCAGCAGTTTTGGAGGAAACCATTCACCCCTCCACTTT. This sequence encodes CASSFGGNHSPLHF.

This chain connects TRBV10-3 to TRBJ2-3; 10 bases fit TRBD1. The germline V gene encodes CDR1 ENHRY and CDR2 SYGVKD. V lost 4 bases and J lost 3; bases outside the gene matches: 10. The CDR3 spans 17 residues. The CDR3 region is CAISGGTGEFITDTQYF. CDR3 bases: TGTGCCATCAGTGGAGGGACAGGGGAATTCATAACAGATACGCAGTATTTT.

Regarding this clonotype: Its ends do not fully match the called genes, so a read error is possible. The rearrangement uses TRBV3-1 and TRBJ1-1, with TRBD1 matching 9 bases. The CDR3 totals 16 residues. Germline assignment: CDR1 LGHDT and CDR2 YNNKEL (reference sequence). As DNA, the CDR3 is TGTGCCAGCGGCCAAGACTGGACAGGGGTGAACACTGAAGCTTTCTTT. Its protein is CASGQDWTGVNTEAFF.

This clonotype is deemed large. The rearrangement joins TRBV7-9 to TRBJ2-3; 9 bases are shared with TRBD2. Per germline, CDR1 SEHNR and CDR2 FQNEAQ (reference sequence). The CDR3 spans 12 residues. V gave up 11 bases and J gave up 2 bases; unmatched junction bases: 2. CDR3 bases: TGTGCCGCGGGGGGGTACACAGATACGCAGTATTTT. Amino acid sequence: CAAGGYTDTQYF.

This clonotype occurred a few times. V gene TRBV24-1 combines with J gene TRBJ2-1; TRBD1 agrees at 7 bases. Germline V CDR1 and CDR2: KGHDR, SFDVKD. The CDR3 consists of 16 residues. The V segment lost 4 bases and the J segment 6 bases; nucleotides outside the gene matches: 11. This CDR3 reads CATSDTGTPGGNEQFF. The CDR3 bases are TGTGCCACCAGTGACACCGGGACCCCAGGGGGCAATGAGCAGTTCTTC.

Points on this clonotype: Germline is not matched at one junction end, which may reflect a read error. CDR3 in amino acids: CASSLAFNNEQFF. CDR3 nucleotide sequence: TGTGCCAGCAGCCTAGCGTTTAACAATGAGCAGTTCTTC. This sequence joins TRBV7-8 and TRBJ2-1; D perhaps matches TRBD2 (6 bases). This CDR3 contains 13 residues. The germline V gene has CDR1 SGHVS and CDR2 FQNEAQ.

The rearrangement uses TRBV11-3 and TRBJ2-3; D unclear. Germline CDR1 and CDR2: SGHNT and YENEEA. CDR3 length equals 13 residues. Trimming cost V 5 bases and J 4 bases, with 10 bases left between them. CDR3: CASSTYYSDTQYF. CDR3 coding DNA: TGTGCCAGCAGCACATACTACTCAGATACGCAGTATTTT.

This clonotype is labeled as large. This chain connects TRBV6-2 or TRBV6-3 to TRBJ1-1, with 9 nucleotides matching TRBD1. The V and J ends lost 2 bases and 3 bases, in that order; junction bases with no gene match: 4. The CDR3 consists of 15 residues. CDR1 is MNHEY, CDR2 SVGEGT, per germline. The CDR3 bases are TGTGCCAGCAGTTACCATTGGACAGGGGACACTGAAGCTTTCTTT. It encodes CASSYHWTGDTEAFF.

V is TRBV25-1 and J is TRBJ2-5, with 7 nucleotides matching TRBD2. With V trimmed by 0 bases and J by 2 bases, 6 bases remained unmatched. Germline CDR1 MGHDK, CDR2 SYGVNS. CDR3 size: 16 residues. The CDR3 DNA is TGTGCCAGCAGTGAATATGGGCGGCGGGAGCAAGAGACCCAGTACTTC. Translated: CASSEYGRREQETQYF.

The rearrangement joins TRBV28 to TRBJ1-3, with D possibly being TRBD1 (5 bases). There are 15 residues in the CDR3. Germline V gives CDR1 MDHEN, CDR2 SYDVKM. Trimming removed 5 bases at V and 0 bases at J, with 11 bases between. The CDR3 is CASSRDSSSGNTIYF. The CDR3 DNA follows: TGTGCCAGCAGTCGAGACAGCAGCTCTGGAAACACCATATATTTT.

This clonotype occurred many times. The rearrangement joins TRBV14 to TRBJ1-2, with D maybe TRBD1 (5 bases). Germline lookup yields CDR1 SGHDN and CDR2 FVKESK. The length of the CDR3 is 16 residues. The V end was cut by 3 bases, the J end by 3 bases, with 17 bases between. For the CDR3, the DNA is TGTGCCAGCAGCCAGACGGCAGGTGGGGGAGACTATGGCTACACCTTC. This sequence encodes CASSQTAGGGDYGYTF.

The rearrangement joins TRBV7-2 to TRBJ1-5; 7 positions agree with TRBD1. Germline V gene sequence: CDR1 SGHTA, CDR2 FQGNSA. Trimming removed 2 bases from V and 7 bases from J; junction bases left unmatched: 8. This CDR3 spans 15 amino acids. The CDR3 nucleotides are TGTGCCAGCAGCTTAACTCCGACAGGGTTCCAGCCCCAGCATTTT. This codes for CASSLTPTGFQPQHF.

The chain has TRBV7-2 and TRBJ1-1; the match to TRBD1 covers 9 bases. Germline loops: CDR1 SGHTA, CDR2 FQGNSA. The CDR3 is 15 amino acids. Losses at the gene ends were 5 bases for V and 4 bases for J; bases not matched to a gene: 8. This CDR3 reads CASSLQQGAGTEAFF. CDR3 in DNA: TGTGCCAGCAGCCTACAACAGGGGGCAGGCACTGAAGCTTTCTTT.

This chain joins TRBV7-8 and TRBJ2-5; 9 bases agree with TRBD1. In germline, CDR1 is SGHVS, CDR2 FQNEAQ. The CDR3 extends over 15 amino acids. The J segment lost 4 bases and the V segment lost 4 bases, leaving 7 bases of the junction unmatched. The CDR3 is CASSSTPGQGETQYF. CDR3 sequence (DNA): TGTGCCAGCAGCTCCACGCCGGGACAGGGAGAGACCCAGTACTTC.

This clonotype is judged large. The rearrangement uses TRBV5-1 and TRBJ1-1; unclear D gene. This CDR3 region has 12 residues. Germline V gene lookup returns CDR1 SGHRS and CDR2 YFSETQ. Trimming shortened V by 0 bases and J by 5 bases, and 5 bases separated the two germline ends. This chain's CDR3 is CASSLVGTEAFF. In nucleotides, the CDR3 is TGCGCCAGCAGCTTGGTGGGAACTGAAGCTTTCTTT.

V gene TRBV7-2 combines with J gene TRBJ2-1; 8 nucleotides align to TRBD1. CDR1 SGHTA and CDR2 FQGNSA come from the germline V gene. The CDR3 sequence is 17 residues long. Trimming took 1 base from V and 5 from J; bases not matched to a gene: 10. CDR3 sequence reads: CASSLDTGGPAHNEQFF. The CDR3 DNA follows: TGTGCCAGCAGCTTAGACACAGGGGGGCCCGCCCACAATGAGCAGTTCTTC.

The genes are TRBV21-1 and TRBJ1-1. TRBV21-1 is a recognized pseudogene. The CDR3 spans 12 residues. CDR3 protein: CASGLRNTEAFF. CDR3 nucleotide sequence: TGTGCCAGCGGCTTGAGGAACACTGAAGCTTTCTTT.

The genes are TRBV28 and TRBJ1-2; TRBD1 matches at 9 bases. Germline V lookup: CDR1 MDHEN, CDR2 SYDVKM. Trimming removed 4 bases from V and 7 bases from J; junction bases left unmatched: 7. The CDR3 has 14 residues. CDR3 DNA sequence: TGTGCCAGCAGTTCGACAGGGGGACCGGTTGGCTACACCTTC. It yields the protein CASSSTGGPVGYTF.

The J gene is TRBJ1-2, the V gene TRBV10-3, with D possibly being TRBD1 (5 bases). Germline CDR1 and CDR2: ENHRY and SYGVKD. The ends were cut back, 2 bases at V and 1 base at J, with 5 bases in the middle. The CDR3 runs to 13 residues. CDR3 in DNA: TGTGCCATCAGTGAGGGGGGTAACTATGGCTACACCTTC. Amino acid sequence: CAISEGGNYGYTF.

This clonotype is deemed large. The CDR3 coding sequence is TGTGCCAGCAGCCAAGATGGCGGTGGGGGGGCCACAGATACGCAGTATTTT. Translated, it gives CASSQDGGGGATDTQYF. V usage is TRBV4-2 and J usage is TRBJ2-3; possibly TRBD2 for D (7 bases). Germline values: CDR1 LGHNA, CDR2 YNFKEQ. Trimming took 0 bases from V and 2 from J, leaving 15 bases between them. The CDR3 has 17 amino acids.

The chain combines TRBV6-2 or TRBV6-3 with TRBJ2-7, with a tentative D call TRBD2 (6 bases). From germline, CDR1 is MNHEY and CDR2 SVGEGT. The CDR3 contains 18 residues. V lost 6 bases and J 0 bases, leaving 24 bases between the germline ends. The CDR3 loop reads CASSIPGFGRTSSYEQYF. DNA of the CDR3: TGTGCCAGCAGCATCCCAGGATTTGGGAGGACCAGCTCCTACGAGCAGTACTTC.

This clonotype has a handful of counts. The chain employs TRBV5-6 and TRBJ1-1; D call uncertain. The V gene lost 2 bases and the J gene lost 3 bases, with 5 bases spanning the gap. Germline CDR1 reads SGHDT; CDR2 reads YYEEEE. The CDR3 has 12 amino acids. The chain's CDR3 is CASSLGDTEAFF. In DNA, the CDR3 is TGTGCCAGCAGCTTAGGTGACACTGAAGCTTTCTTT.

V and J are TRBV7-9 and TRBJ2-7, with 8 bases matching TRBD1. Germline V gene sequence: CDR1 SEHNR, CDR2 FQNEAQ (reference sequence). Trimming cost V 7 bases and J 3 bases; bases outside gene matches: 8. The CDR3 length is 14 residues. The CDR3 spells CASTTDRGNYEQYF. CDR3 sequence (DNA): TGTGCCAGCACCACCGACAGGGGCAACTACGAGCAGTACTTC.

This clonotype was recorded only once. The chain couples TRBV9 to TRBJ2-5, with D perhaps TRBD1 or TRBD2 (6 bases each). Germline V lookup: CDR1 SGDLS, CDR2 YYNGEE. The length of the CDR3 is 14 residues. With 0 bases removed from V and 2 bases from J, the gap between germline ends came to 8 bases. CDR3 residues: CASSVEGGQETQYF. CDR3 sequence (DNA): TGTGCCAGCAGCGTAGAAGGGGGGCAAGAGACCCAGTACTTC. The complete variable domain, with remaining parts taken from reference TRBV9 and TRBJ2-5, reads DSGVTQTPKHLITATGQRVTLRCSPRSGDLSVYWYQQSLDQGLQFLIQYYNGEERAKGNILERFSAQQFPDLHSELNLSSLELGDSALYFCASSVEGGQETQYFGPGTRLLVL.